This T cell receptor (beta chain) derives from a study of shared clonotypes between healthy human individuals. Trimming cost V 11 bases and J 5 bases, with 20 bases left between them. Germline lookup yields CDR1 LNHDA and CDR2 SQIVND (reference sequence). The CDR3 covers 14 residues. Genomic DNA of every subset was divided equally among multiple immunoSEQ plates. The data were produced by immunoSEQ multiplex PCR, yet TCRdb's version contains in-frame clones alone and is incomplete. The sample gives a few million clones, 93% of which show up once; about 1.7% is in the top ten. Naivety among CD8 cells was defined by CD45RO negativity and positive CCR7 selection, thereby excluding terminally differentiated effector memory CD45RA+ cells.

This sequence joins TRBV19 and TRBJ2-3, with D tentatively TRBD1 or TRBD2 (5 bases each). The TCR originated in a young man in good health. Some clones in this sample may be carry-over from other donors' samples. The sample consisted of naive CD8+ T cells from PBMCs. CDR3 amino acids: CASAWDLEGDTQYF. The CDR3 nucleotides read TGTGCCTCGGCCTGGGACCTAGAGGGAGATACGCAGTATTTT.